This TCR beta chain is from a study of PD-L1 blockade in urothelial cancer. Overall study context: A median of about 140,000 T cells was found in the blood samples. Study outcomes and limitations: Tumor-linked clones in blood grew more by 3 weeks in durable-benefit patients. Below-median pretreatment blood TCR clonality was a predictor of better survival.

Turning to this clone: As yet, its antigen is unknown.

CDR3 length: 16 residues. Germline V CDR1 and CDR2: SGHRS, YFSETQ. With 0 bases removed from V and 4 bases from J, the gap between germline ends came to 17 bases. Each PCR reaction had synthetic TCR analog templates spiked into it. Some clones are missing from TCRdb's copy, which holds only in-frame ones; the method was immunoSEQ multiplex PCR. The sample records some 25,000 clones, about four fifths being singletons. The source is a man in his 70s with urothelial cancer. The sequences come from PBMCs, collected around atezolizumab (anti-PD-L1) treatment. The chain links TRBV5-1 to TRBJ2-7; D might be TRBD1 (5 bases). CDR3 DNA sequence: TGCGCCAGCAGCTTGGAGCCAGGGTCTCTAACGTACGAGCAGTACTTC. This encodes CASSLEPGSLTYEQYF.